These 5 T cell receptor beta chains came from one sample sequenced in a study of cytomegalovirus exposure and HLA in healthy donors. Profiling relied on immunoSEQ multiplex PCR, and the TCRdb table lists in-frame clones only, not all of them. The sample includes 75,000 to 85,000 clones, roughly 91% of them seen just once. Sequencing used PBMCs. The receptor set was obtained from a man aged 25 to 40 in good health and CMV-seronegative.

The V and J genes are TRBV7-9 and TRBJ1-2, with a weak D call TRBD1 (5 bases). V dropped 1 base and J dropped 6 bases, with 12 bases sitting between them. This CDR3 spans 14 amino acids. Germline V gene data show CDR1 as SEHNR and CDR2 as FQNEAQ (reference sequence). CDR3 sequence (DNA): TGTGCCAGCAGCTTAGTCAGTGACAGCAATGGCTACACCTTC. Protein product: CASSLVSDSNGYTF.

V and J are TRBV5-1 and TRBJ2-7, with 12 bases fitting TRBD2. V lost 4 bases and J lost 4; bases outside the gene matches: 6. CDR3 length: 15 amino acids. Germline assignment: CDR1 SGHRS and CDR2 YFSETQ. CDR3 region: CASSPGLAGLYEQYF. The CDR3 region has the DNA TGCGCCAGCAGCCCCGGACTAGCGGGATTGTACGAGCAGTACTTC.

The CDR3 DNA is TGTGCCAGTAGTATAGAGGGGGGGACGAACACCGGGGAGCTGTTTTTT. Encoded protein: CASSIEGGTNTGELFF. This rearrangement joins TRBV19 to TRBJ2-2; 7 nucleotides agree with TRBD2. Germline assignment: CDR1 LNHDA and CDR2 SQIVND (reference sequence). This CDR3 comprises 16 residues. V shed 0 bases and J 0 bases; nucleotides not matched to a gene: 1.

The chain carries TRBV30 and TRBJ2-1; 8 nucleotides align to TRBD2. Unmatched junction bases numbered 3, after V lost 4 bases and J lost 10 bases. Germline V gives CDR1 GTSNPN, CDR2 SVGIG (reference sequence). The CDR3 contains 11 residues. CDR3 sequence (DNA): TGTGCCTGGAACCGGGGGGGCGAGCAGTTCTTC. This sequence encodes CAWNRGGEQFF.

The J gene is TRBJ2-1, the V gene TRBV4-1; D gene uncertain. The CDR3 extends over 14 amino acids. V lost 4 bases, J lost 8 bases, and 15 bases lay in between. Germline V gene sequence: CDR1 MGHRA, CDR2 YSYEKL. The DNA for the CDR3 is TGCGCCAGCAGCCCCGCTCTCGGGTTCGATGAGCAGTTCTTC. Its protein product is CASSPALGFDEQFF.